This passage covers 20 T cell receptor beta chains from one sample sequenced in a study of shared clonotypes between healthy human individuals. Profiling relied on immunoSEQ multiplex PCR, and the TCRdb table lists in-frame clones only, not all of them. The sample includes fewer than 200,000 clones, 90% to 95% of them seen just once. The sequencing input was naive CD4+ T cells sorted from blood. Subset here: CD45RA+ positively selected. The receptor source for this set is a woman aged 30 to 39 in good health.

This chain uses TRBV28 with TRBJ1-2; D call uncertain. CDR1 MDHEN and CDR2 SYDVKM come from the germline V gene. This CDR3 contains 14 residues. Trimming removed 4 bases from V and 2 bases from J, with 11 bases in between. CDR3 loop: CASSYAKYNYGYTF. As DNA, the CDR3 is TGTGCCAGCAGTTACGCAAAATACAACTATGGCTACACCTTC.

The chain has TRBV27 and TRBJ2-7, with 13 nucleotides matching TRBD2. V lost 5 bases, J lost 4 bases, and 5 bases stayed unmatched. The length of the CDR3 is 15 residues. Per the germline V gene, CDR1 is MNHEY and CDR2 is SMNVEV (reference sequence). The CDR3 sequence is CASSGRTSGRYEQYF. The CDR3 DNA reads TGTGCCAGCAGTGGCCGGACTAGCGGGAGATACGAGCAGTACTTC.

The chain is built from TRBV5-8 and TRBJ1-1; no definite D call. CDR1 is SGHTS, CDR2 YDEGEE, per germline. The CDR3 spans 15 residues. V gave up 4 bases and J gave up 0 bases, with 13 bases separating them. The DNA for the CDR3 is TGTGCCAGCAGCCCTCGTATCGCTATGAACACTGAAGCTTTCTTT. Translation gives CASSPRIAMNTEAFF.

The chain joins TRBV2 to TRBJ1-5, with 8 bases lining up with TRBD1. The CDR3 consists of 15 residues. In germline, CDR1 is SNHLY, CDR2 FYNNEI. J gave up 6 bases and V 7 bases, and 11 bases lay outside the gene matches. The CDR3 protein is CASTQMTGEGQPQHF. Here the CDR3 DNA reads TGTGCCAGCACTCAGATGACAGGGGAAGGTCAGCCCCAGCATTTT.

This chain connects TRBV2 to TRBJ2-6; 10 nucleotides match TRBD1. The CDR3 is made up of 17 amino acids. Germline V CDR1 and CDR2: SNHLY, FYNNEI. The junction had 8 bases not matched to a gene; V was cut back by 5 bases and J by 4 bases. CDR3 DNA: TGTGCCAGCAGTACTGACAGGGGGCAGGCCGGGGCCAACGTCCTGACTTTC. It is translated as CASSTDRGQAGANVLTF.

V usage is TRBV23-1 and J usage is TRBJ2-5; no reliable D call. TRBV23-1 is sorted into the ORF group, with uncertain function. Trimming took off 8 bases at V and 9 bases at J, with 7 bases between the two ends. This CDR3 spans 9 amino acids. The CDR3 is CASGESQYF. DNA of the CDR3: TGCGCCAGCGGTGAGTCCCAGTACTTC.

V gene TRBV6-6 combines with J gene TRBJ2-2; D perhaps matches TRBD1 (6 bases). Germline V gene data show CDR1 as MNHNY and CDR2 as SVGAGI (reference sequence). The V end was cut by 2 bases, the J end by 4 bases, with 14 bases between. This CDR3 region has 16 residues. Here the CDR3 DNA reads TGTGCCAGCAGTTACGGGCAGGGGCGGCGCACCGGGGAGCTGTTTTTT. This gives the protein CASSYGQGRRTGELFF.

The J gene is TRBJ1-2, the V gene TRBV19; D is ambiguous. The V end lost 1 base, the J end lost 4 bases, and 4 bases lay between the germline ends. CDR1 is LNHDA and CDR2 is SQIVND in the germline V gene (reference sequence). The CDR3 covers 12 residues. Here the CDR3 reads CASSIASYGYTF. The CDR3 DNA reads as TGTGCCAGTAGTATAGCTAGCTATGGCTACACCTTC.

This chain uses TRBV2 with TRBJ1-2; D is perhaps TRBD1 (5 bases). The germline gives CDR1 SNHLY, CDR2 FYNNEI. With 5 bases removed from V and 4 bases from J, the gap between germline ends came to 14 bases. The CDR3 runs 14 residues. This chain's CDR3 is CASSRDPEVYGYTF. In DNA form, the CDR3 reads TGTGCCAGCAGTAGGGACCCGGAGGTCTATGGCTACACCTTC.

The chain combines TRBV6-5 with TRBJ2-7; D is ambiguous. This CDR3 region has 14 residues. Germline V gene lookup returns CDR1 MNHEY and CDR2 SVGAGI. The V and J ends lost 9 bases and 3 bases respectively, with 18 bases between them. CDR3 nucleotide sequence: TGTGCCAGTAAGCTCGGGCACTCCGGCTACGAGCAGTACTTC. Its protein is CASKLGHSGYEQYF.

The V call is TRBV5-4, the J call TRBJ2-1; the match to TRBD2 covers 9 bases. The ends lost 5 bases at V and 4 bases at J; junction bases unmatched: 10. Germline lookup yields CDR1 SGHNT and CDR2 YYREEE (reference sequence). CDR3 length: 16 amino acids. CDR3 sequence (DNA): TGTGCCAGCAGTAAAAACCCGACTAGCGGTTACAATGAGCAGTTCTTC. This translates into CASSKNPTSGYNEQFF.

The chain couples TRBV23-1 to TRBJ1-5, with 7 bases matching TRBD1. TRBV23-1 is labeled an ORF, and its function is uncertain. This CDR3 spans 13 amino acids. Unmatched junction bases numbered 6, after V lost 4 bases and J lost 9 bases. This CDR3 reads CASSRDRDRPQHF. The CDR3 DNA is TGCGCCAGCAGTCGCGACAGGGACCGGCCCCAGCATTTT.

This clone was detected only once. The J gene is TRBJ2-2, the V gene TRBV4-1; D is ambiguous. The CDR3 has 18 residues. CDR1 and CDR2 (germline): MGHRA, YSYEKL. Trimming stripped 1 base from V and 0 bases from J, with 15 bases between. The CDR3 protein is CASSQGPAPRPNTGELFF. CDR3 in DNA: TGCGCCAGCAGCCAAGGACCAGCGCCCCGGCCGAACACCGGGGAGCTGTTTTTT.

This chain connects TRBV7-2 to TRBJ2-5, with 15 positions matching TRBD2. The tail of the sequence fits TRBJ2-7 better, so the J call may be wrong. Germline V gene sequence: CDR1 SGHTA, CDR2 FQGNSA. The CDR3 has 15 residues. The CDR3 DNA sequence: TGTGCCAGCAGCTTGGGACTAGCGGGAGGAGGCGAGCAGTACTTC. Its protein is CASSLGLAGGGEQYF.

The V and J genes are TRBV4-1 and TRBJ2-7, with D possibly being TRBD1 or TRBD2 (5 bases each). V lost 0 bases and J lost 3, with 12 bases in between. The CDR3 sequence is 15 residues long. CDR1 and CDR2 (germline): MGHRA, YSYEKL. CDR3 protein: CASSQDPFGGYEQYF. CDR3 DNA: TGCGCCAGCAGCCAAGACCCGTTTGGGGGCTACGAGCAGTACTTC.

The chain carries TRBV7-3 and TRBJ2-1; D remains ambiguous. The germline V gene encodes CDR1 SGHTA and CDR2 FQGTGA. The CDR3 is 15 residues long. V shed 2 bases and J shed 2 bases, with 10 bases lying between them. The CDR3 spells CASSLVSRPYNEQFF. The CDR3 region has the DNA TGTGCCAGCAGCTTAGTGAGTAGGCCCTACAATGAGCAGTTCTTC.

The rearrangement uses TRBV6-5 and TRBJ2-5, with D perhaps TRBD1 (6 bases). The germline CDR1 and CDR2 sequences are MNHEY and SVGAGI. Trimming removed 6 bases from V and 4 bases from J, with 9 bases in between. This CDR3 is built from 12 residues. CDR3 nucleotide sequence: TGTGCCAGCAGGAGGGACACAGAGACCCAGTACTTC. It is translated as CASRRDTETQYF.

The chain employs TRBV19 and TRBJ2-3; 7 nucleotides align to TRBD2. J lost 1 base, V lost 1 base, and 5 bases had no gene match. CDR1 and CDR2 (germline): LNHDA, SQIVND (reference sequence). The CDR3 is made up of 16 amino acids. CDR3 coding DNA: TGTGCCAGTAGTATAGGAGGGAGGGAGGGCACAGATACGCAGTATTTT. Translated, it gives CASSIGGREGTDTQYF.

The V and J genes are TRBV9 and TRBJ1-1; D is undetermined. This CDR3 comprises 14 residues. Deletions cut 0 bases from V and 6 bases from J, with 12 bases between. Germline loops: CDR1 SGDLS, CDR2 YYNGEE. The CDR3 sequence is CASSVARESAEAFF. The CDR3 bases are TGTGCCAGCAGCGTAGCCCGTGAGTCGGCTGAAGCTTTCTTT.

This sequence joins TRBV28 and TRBJ1-5, with unresolved D. Trimming removed 6 bases at V and 0 bases at J, with 9 bases between. The CDR3 has 14 residues. Germline V gene lookup returns CDR1 MDHEN and CDR2 SYDVKM. DNA for the CDR3: TGTGCCAGCAGGATATTTAATAGCAATCAGCCCCAGCATTTT. It translates to CASRIFNSNQPQHF.